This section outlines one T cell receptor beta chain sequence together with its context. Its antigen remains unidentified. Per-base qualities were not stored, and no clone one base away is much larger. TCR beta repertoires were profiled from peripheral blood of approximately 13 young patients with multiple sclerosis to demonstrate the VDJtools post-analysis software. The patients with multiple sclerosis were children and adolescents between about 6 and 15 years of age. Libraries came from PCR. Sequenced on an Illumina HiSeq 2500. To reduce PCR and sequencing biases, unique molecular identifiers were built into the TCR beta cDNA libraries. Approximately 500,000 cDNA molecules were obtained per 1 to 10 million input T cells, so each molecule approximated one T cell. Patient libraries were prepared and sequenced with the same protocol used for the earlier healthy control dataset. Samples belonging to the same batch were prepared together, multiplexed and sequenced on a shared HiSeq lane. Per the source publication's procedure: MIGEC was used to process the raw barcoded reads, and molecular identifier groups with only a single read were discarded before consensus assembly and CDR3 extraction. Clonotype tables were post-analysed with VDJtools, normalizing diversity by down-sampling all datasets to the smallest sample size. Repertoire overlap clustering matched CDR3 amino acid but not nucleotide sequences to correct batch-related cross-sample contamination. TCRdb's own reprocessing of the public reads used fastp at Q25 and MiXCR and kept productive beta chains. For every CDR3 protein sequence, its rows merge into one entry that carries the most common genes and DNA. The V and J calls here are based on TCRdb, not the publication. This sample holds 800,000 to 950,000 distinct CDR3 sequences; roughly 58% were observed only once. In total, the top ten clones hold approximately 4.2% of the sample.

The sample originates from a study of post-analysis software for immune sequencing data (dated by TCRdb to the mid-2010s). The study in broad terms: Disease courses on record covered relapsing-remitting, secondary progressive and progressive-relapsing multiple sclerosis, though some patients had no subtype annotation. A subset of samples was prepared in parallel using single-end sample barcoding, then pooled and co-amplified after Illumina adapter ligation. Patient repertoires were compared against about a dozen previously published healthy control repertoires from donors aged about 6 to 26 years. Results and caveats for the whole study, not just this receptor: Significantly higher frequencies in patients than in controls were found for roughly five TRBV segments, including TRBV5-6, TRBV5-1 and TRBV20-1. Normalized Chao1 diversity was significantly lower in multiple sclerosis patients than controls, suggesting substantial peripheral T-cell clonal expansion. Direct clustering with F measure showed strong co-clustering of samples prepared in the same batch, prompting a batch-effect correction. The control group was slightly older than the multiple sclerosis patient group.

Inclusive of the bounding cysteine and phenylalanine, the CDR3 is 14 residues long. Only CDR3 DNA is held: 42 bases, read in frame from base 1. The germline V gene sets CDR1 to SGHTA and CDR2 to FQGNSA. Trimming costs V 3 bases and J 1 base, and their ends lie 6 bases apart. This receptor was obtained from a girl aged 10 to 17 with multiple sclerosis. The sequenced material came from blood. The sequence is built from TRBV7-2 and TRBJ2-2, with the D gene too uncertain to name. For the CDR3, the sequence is CASSFQKNTGELFF. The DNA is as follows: TGTGCCAGCAGCTTCCAGAAGAACACCGGGGAGCTGTTTTTT.